The 14 T cell receptor beta chains presented below share a single source sample, sequenced in a study of cytomegalovirus exposure and HLA in healthy donors (dated by TCRdb to the late 2010s). The library was produced with the immunoSEQ multiplex PCR assay. For the multiplex PCR, a mixture combining 60 forward primers for TCR Vbeta segments and 13 reverse primers for TCR Jbeta segments was used. Held by TCRdb, this immuneACCESS table contains in-frame sequences only and omits some clones. Under half of the omission traces to an unresolved V gene where checked; the cause of the rest is unknown. This sample has around 190,000 clones in its table, and approximately 80% of those were observed once. In total, the top ten clones hold roughly 0.99% of the sample. Sequencing input: PBMCs. All receptors derive from a woman in her forties in good health and CMV-seronegative.

The CDR3 is CASKYNVRQLNTEAFF. Written as DNA, the CDR3 is TGTGCCAGCAAATATAACGTTCGACAGTTGAACACTGAAGCTTTCTTT. This chain joins TRBV2 and TRBJ1-1; maybe TRBD1 (5 bases). Germline CDR1 SNHLY, CDR2 FYNNEI. The CDR3 sequence is 16 residues long. Trimming stripped 7 bases from V and 0 bases from J, with 18 bases between.

The rearrangement links TRBV7-2 to TRBJ1-2, with D unclear. The V gene's germline CDR1 is SGHTA and CDR2 FQGNSA. V lost 5 bases and J 7 bases, leaving 20 bases between the germline ends. This CDR3 has 15 amino acids. The CDR3 DNA reads TGTGCCAGCAGCAAACAAACTGCACGGGATCGTGGCTACACCTTC. Protein sequence: CASSKQTARDRGYTF.

This clone was picked up one time. This chain uses TRBV6-5 with TRBJ2-4, with D possibly being TRBD1 (5 bases). CDR3 size: 14 residues. Between the trimmed V and J ends, which lost 5 bases and 3 bases, there was a span of 11 bases. Germline CDR1 MNHEY, CDR2 SVGAGI. In DNA form, the CDR3 reads TGTGCCAGCAGTCGGCAGGGTGTCAAAAACATTCAGTACTTC. This encodes CASSRQGVKNIQYF.

This clone was seen once. This CDR3 reads CASSPTSGSSYNEQFF. The CDR3 DNA follows: TGTGCCAGCAGCCCGACTAGCGGGAGCTCCTACAATGAGCAGTTCTTC. The rearrangement joins TRBV7-2 to TRBJ2-1; 12 bases agree with TRBD2. Germline assignment: CDR1 SGHTA and CDR2 FQGNSA. The CDR3 totals 16 residues. V shed 5 bases and J 0 bases; nucleotides not matched to a gene: 2.

V and J are TRBV9 and TRBJ1-2; 8 nucleotides align to TRBD1. From germline, CDR1 is SGDLS and CDR2 YYNGEE. The ends lost 4 bases at V and 5 bases at J; junction bases unmatched: 10. The CDR3 covers 15 residues. The CDR3: CASSQIQGARYGYTF. The CDR3 region has the DNA TGTGCCAGCAGCCAGATCCAGGGGGCGCGGTATGGCTACACCTTC.

This clone was counted once. The chain is built from TRBV27 and TRBJ2-1; TRBD2 aligns across 15 bases. Germline V gene sequence: CDR1 MNHEY, CDR2 SMNVEV (reference sequence). Trimming took 8 bases from V and 9 from J; bases not matched to a gene: 8. The CDR3 is made up of 15 amino acids. The CDR3: CASGLAGGPEGEQFF. As DNA, the CDR3 is TGTGCCAGCGGACTAGCGGGAGGGCCAGAAGGTGAGCAGTTCTTC.

The J gene is TRBJ1-2, the V gene TRBV28; D perhaps matches TRBD1 (5 bases). The germline V and J ends were trimmed by 6 bases and 8 bases, with 16 bases remaining between them. The CDR3 extends over 13 amino acids. Germline V gene sequence: CDR1 MDHEN, CDR2 SYDVKM. The CDR3 protein is CASRLPGRSGYTF. In nucleotides, the CDR3 is TGTGCCAGCAGACTTCCAGGGAGGTCGGGCTACACCTTC.

The J gene is TRBJ1-5, the V gene TRBV27, with a tentative D call TRBD1 (5 bases). This CDR3 contains 13 residues. The germline V and J ends were trimmed by 6 bases and 9 bases, with 15 bases remaining between them. Germline V lookup: CDR1 MNHEY, CDR2 SMNVEV (reference sequence). CDR3 DNA: TGTGCCAGCAGCCCGATTGACAGACCGCCCCAGCATTTT. Amino acid sequence: CASSPIDRPPQHF.

The chain has TRBV6-5 and TRBJ2-7; no clear D. The CDR3 has 15 amino acids. V was pared by 2 bases and J by 2 bases, with 13 bases between. Germline CDR1 is MNHEY and CDR2 is SVGAGI. Here the CDR3 reads CASSYNTHHAYEQYF. The CDR3 nucleotides are TGTGCCAGCAGTTACAACACGCACCATGCCTACGAGCAGTACTTC.

The chain links TRBV12-5 to TRBJ1-5, with D hard to call. This CDR3 comprises 11 residues. V lost 3 bases and J lost 6, with 3 bases in between. The germline CDR1 and CDR2 sequences are LGHNT and FRNRAP. CDR3 sequence reads: CASGLLQPQHF. CDR3 DNA sequence: TGTGCTAGTGGTTTACTTCAGCCCCAGCATTTT.

The rearrangement links TRBV7-9 to TRBJ1-1, with D unresolved. The V and J ends lost 8 bases and 4 bases respectively, with 17 bases between them. CDR3 length: 14 amino acids. Germline V gene data show CDR1 as SEHNR and CDR2 as FQNEAQ (reference sequence). In DNA, the CDR3 is TGTGCCAGCGGCGATGAGGTACGGGGCACTGAAGCTTTCTTT. This translates into CASGDEVRGTEAFF. Full variable domain (rest looked up from reference TRBV7-9 and TRBJ1-1): DTGVSQNPRHKITKRGQNVTFRCDPISEHNRLYWYRQTLGQGPEFLTYFQNEAQLEKSRLLSDRFSAERPKGSFSTLEIQRTEQGDSAMYLCASGDEVRGTEAFFGQGTRLTVV.

V and J are TRBV9 and TRBJ2-1; 15 bases are shared with TRBD2. With V trimmed by 0 bases and J by 1 base, 5 bases remained unmatched. The V gene's germline CDR1 is SGDLS and CDR2 YYNGEE. This CDR3 has 19 residues. Written as DNA, the CDR3 is TGTGCCAGCAGCGTAGGCGGACTAGCGGGAGGGGGGTCCTACAATGAGCAGTTCTTC. Translation: CASSVGGLAGGGSYNEQFF. The variable domain in full, with the rest retrieved from reference TRBV9 and TRBJ2-1, is DSGVTQTPKHLITATGQRVTLRCSPRSGDLSVYWYQQSLDQGLQFLIQYYNGEERAKGNILERFSAQQFPDLHSELNLSSLELGDSALYFCASSVGGLAGGGSYNEQFFGPGTRLTVL.

In this sample, this clone turned up a few times. The CDR3 region is CASSQLAGVTDTQYF. CDR3 coding DNA: TGTGCCAGCAGCCAACTAGCGGGAGTGACAGATACGCAGTATTTT. This sequence joins TRBV7-3 and TRBJ2-3; 11 positions agree with TRBD2. The V gene's germline CDR1 is SGHTA and CDR2 FQGTGA. The CDR3 consists of 15 residues. V lost 5 bases, J lost 3 bases, and 4 bases stayed unmatched.

The V gene is TRBV5-1, the J gene TRBJ1-1; D might be TRBD1 (5 bases). The CDR3 is 16 amino acids. The germline V and J ends were trimmed by 2 bases and 5 bases, with 19 bases remaining between them. The germline gives CDR1 SGHRS, CDR2 YFSETQ. CDR3 DNA sequence: TGCGCCAGCAGCTTTGCGCCGGGGGGAATACGAACTGAAGCTTTCTTT. Amino acids: CASSFAPGGIRTEAFF.